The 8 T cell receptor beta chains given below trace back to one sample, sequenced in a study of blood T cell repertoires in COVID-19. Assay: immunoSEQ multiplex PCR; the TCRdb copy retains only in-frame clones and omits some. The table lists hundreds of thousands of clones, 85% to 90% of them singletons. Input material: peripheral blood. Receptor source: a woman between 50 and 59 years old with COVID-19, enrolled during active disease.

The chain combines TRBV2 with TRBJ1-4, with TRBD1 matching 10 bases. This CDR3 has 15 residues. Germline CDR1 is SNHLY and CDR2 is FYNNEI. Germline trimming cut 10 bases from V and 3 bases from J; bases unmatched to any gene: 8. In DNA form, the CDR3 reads TGTGCCACCAGCGACAGGGGGCTGCCTAATGAAAAACTGTTTTTT. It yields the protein CATSDRGLPNEKLFF.

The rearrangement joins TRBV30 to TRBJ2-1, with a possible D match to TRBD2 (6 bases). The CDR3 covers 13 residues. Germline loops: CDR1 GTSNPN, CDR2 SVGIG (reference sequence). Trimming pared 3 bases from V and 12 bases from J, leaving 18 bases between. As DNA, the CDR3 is TGTGCCTGGAGGGGCATAGCCTGGGGAGGGCAGTTCTTC. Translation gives CAWRGIAWGGQFF.

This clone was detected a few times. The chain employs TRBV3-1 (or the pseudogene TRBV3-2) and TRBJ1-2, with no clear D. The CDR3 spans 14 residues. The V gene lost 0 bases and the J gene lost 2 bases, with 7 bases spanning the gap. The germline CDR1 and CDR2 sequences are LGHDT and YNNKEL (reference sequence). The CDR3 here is CASSQDHTNYGYTF. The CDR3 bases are TGTGCCAGCAGCCAAGATCACACAAACTATGGCTACACCTTC.

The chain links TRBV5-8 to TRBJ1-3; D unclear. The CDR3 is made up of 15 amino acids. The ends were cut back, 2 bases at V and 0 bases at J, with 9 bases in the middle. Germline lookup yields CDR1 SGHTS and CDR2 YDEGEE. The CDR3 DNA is TGTGCCAGCAGCTTTGTATTGTACTCTGGAAACACCATATATTTT. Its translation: CASSFVLYSGNTIYF.

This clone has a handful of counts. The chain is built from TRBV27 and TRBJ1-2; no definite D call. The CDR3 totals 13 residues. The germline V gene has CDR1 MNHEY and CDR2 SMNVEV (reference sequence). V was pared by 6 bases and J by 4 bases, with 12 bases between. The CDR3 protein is CASRPDGGYGYTF. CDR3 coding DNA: TGTGCCAGCAGACCCGACGGAGGCTATGGCTACACCTTC.

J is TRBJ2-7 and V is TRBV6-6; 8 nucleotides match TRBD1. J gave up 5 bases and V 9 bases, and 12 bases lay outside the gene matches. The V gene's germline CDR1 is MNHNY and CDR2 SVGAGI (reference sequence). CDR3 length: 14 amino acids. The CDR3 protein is CASSESDRGDEQYF. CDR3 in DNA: TGTGCCAGTTCTGAGTCAGACAGGGGCGACGAGCAGTACTTC.

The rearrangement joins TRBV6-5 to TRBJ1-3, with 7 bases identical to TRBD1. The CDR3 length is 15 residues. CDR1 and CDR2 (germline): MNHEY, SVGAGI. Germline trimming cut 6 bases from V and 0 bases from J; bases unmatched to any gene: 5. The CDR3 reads CASRPTGDSGNTIYF. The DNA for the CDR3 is TGTGCCAGCAGGCCAACAGGGGACTCTGGAAACACCATATATTTT.

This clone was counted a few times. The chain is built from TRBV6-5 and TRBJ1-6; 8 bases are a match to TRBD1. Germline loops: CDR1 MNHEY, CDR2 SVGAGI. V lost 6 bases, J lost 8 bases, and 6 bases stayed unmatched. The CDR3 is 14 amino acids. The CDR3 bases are TGTGCCAGCAGCCCAGGGGGCGAATATTCACCCCTCCACTTT. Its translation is CASSPGGEYSPLHF.